Listed below are T cell receptor beta chains from one sample, sequenced in a study of blood T cell repertoires in COVID-19. The protocol was immunoSEQ multiplex PCR, while the TCRdb copy is restricted to in-frame clones and leaves out a portion. The table records 150,000 to 200,000 clones, under 95% of them present only once. Sample: peripheral blood. Source of these receptors: a man between 60 and 75 years old with active or convalescent COVID-19. Each CDR3 is given with its conserved first and last residue. D genes are given only for firm matches. Only part of the rows carry a size: once, few, many, or a class if the clone is expanded.

j_call	clone_size	d_call	cdr3_length	v_call	cdr3_nt	cdr3_aa
TRBJ1-2	-	-	15	TRBV18	TGTGCCAGCTCACCGGTGAGGGAGATGGACTATGGCTACACCTTC	CASSPVREMDYGYTF
TRBJ1-1	-	-	13	TRBV6-4	TGTGCCAGCAGTGCTCAGTGGAACACTGAAGCTTTCTTT	CASSAQWNTEAFF
TRBJ2-1	-	TRBD2	15	TRBV10-2	TGCGCCAGCAGTGCCGGGGGGAGCTCCTACAATGAGCAGTTCTTC	CASSAGGSSYNEQFF
TRBJ1-2	once	TRBD1	15	TRBV6-5	TGTGCCAGCAGTTACTCGAGAGGGGGCGGCTATGGCTACACCTTC	CASSYSRGGGYGYTF
TRBJ1-2	-	-	14	TRBV2	TGTGCCAGCAGTGACTGGGCAGGGAACAATGGCTACACCTTC	CASSDWAGNNGYTF
TRBJ1-2	-	TRBD1	13	TRBV6-5	TGTGCCAGCAGTCGGACAGGGGTCTATGGCTACACCTTC	CASSRTGVYGYTF
TRBJ1-1	-	TRBD1	15	TRBV19	TGTGCCAGTAGTCCAGACAGGGGATTGTACACTGAAGCTTTCTTT	CASSPDRGLYTEAFF
TRBJ1-2	-	TRBD1	14	TRBV5-4	TGTGCCAGCAGCGCGGACAGGCCCAGCTATGGCTACACCTTC	CASSADRPSYGYTF
TRBJ1-1	-	-	13	TRBV6-1	TGTGCCAGCAGTGAAGTATCGAACACTGAAGCTTTCTTT	CASSEVSNTEAFF
TRBJ1-2	-	TRBD1	14	TRBV5-1	TGCGCCAGCAGCTTGAGACAGGGAGAGGATGGCTACACCTTC	CASSLRQGEDGYTF
TRBJ2-3	-	TRBD2	16	TRBV5-1	TGCGCCAGCAGCTTGACTAGCGGGGCAATCACAGATACGCAGTATTTT	CASSLTSGAITDTQYF
TRBJ1-1	-	TRBD1	17	TRBV19	TGTGCCAGTAGTAGCTCGTCAGGGGGCGTTAGGAACACTGAAGCTTTCTTT	CASSSSSGGVRNTEAFF
TRBJ1-6	once	-	15	TRBV5-1	TGCGCCAGCAGCTTGGATGGCCAATATAATTCACCCCTCCACTTT	CASSLDGQYNSPLHF
TRBJ1-5	once	TRBD1	13	TRBV10-2	TGCGCCAGCAGCGTGGACAGGGATCAGCCCCAGCATTTT	CASSVDRDQPQHF
TRBJ1-2	-	TRBD1	14	TRBV7-2	TGTGCCAGCAGCTTAATGGTAGGGGGCCATGGCTACACCTTC	CASSLMVGGHGYTF
TRBJ2-3	-	-	12	TRBV29-1	TGCAGCGTTGCCCAGGGCACAGATACGCAGTATTTT	CSVAQGTDTQYF
TRBJ2-1	-	TRBD2	15	TRBV12-5	TGTGCTAGTGGTTCCCGGACTAGCGGGTACAATGAGCAGTTCTTC	CASGSRTSGYNEQFF
TRBJ2-5	-	TRBD1	14	TRBV18	TGTGCCAGCTCACTAGGACAGGGCGGCGAGACCCAGTACTTC	CASSLGQGGETQYF
TRBJ2-3	-	TRBD2	16	TRBV6-5	TGTGCCAGCAGTTACTCCCCGGGGGGAAGCACAGATACGCAGTATTTT	CASSYSPGGSTDTQYF
TRBJ1-3	-	-	16	TRBV7-2	TGTGCCAGCAGCCCCAGCGGAGGCTTCGCTGGAAACACCATATATTTT	CASSPSGGFAGNTIYF
TRBJ1-3	-	-	18	TRBV7-5	TGTGTCAGAAGCCTCCCAAACAGGGGGCTAATCGCTGGAAACACCATATATTTT	CVRSLPNRGLIAGNTIYF
TRBJ2-2	few	-	13	TRBV6-5	TGTGCCAGCAGTTACTCGAGAGCCGGGGAGCTGTTTTTT	CASSYSRAGELFF
TRBJ1-6	once	TRBD1	14	TRBV2	TGTGCCAGCATCCGGACAGGCGGTCTTCAACCCCTCCACTTT	CASIRTGGLQPLHF
TRBJ2-5	-	-	18	TRBV15	TGTGCCACCAGCAGAGATACGGGACTGAGTGTTCCGAAGGAGACCCAGTACTTC	CATSRDTGLSVPKETQYF
TRBJ2-3	-	TRBD1	13	TRBV3-1/TRBV3-2	TGTGCCAGCGGGTCAGGGGGCCCAGATACGCAGTATTTT	CASGSGGPDTQYF
TRBJ1-1	-	-	15	TRBV6-1	TGTGCCAGCAGTGAGTACGGGTCGGAACAGAGGGCAGCTTTCTTT	CASSEYGSEQRAAFF
TRBJ1-5	few	-	16	TRBV7-7	TGTGCCAGCAGCCCCATGCGGGGGAATTCGGGTCAGCCCCAGCATTTT	CASSPMRGNSGQPQHF
TRBJ1-2	-	TRBD1	14	TRBV5-1	TGCGCCAGCAGCTTAGCGGGACAGGAGGGCGGCTACACCTTC	CASSLAGQEGGYTF
TRBJ1-1	-	TRBD1	14	TRBV6-1	TGTGCCAGCAGTGATACAGGGGAAAACACTGAAGCTTTCTTT	CASSDTGENTEAFF
TRBJ2-7	-	-	16	TRBV3-1/TRBV3-2	TGTGCCAGCAGCCAAGGCAGCGTTAGCGGAGATACGAGGCAGTACTTC	CASSQGSVSGDTRQYF
TRBJ1-2	-	TRBD1	14	TRBV5-1	TGCGCCAGCAGCAGACAGGGGACTAACTATGGCTACACCTTC	CASSRQGTNYGYTF
TRBJ2-2	-	-	14	TRBV6-5	TGTGCCAGCAGGCCCCAGACACGATCCGGGGAGCTGTTTTTT	CASRPQTRSGELFF
TRBJ2-4	-	-	16	TRBV7-2	TGTGCCAGCAGCTTAGCGCTCTCGGGGGCCAAAAACATTCAGTACTTC	CASSLALSGAKNIQYF
TRBJ1-5	-	-	14	TRBV5-5	TGTGCCAGCAGCCCCGGGAATAGCAATCAGCCCCAGCATTTT	CASSPGNSNQPQHF
TRBJ2-3	-	-	15	TRBV6-5	TGTGCCAGCAGTTACTCGTCAGCCCGGGAAGATACGCAGTATTTT	CASSYSSAREDTQYF
TRBJ1-1	-	-	13	TRBV5-6	TGTGCCAGCAGTGGGGGGTATCACACTGAAGCTTTCTTT	CASSGGYHTEAFF
TRBJ2-5	-	-	16	TRBV21-1	TGTGCCAGCAGCAAATGTTGGGCAACCCGACAAGAGACCCAGTACTTC	CASSKCWATRQETQYF
TRBJ2-7	-	TRBD1	15	TRBV4-1	TGCGCCAGCAGCTTTCCCGGGACAGGGAAATACGAGCAGTACTTC	CASSFPGTGKYEQYF
TRBJ1-4	-	-	15	TRBV30	TGTGCCTACGATCCCGGCACAGGGAACCCTGAAAAACTGTTTTTT	CAYDPGTGNPEKLFF
TRBJ1-1	-	-	15	TRBV6-5	TGTGCCAGCAGTTACTCTATTAGCGCGAACACTGAAGCTTTCTTT	CASSYSISANTEAFF
TRBJ2-1	-	TRBD1	14	TRBV30	TGTGCCTGGAGGGGGGACAGGGGGACTTATGAGCAGTTCTTC	CAWRGDRGTYEQFF
TRBJ2-7	-	-	13	TRBV19	TGTGCCAGTAGTATCCAGGCGTCCTACGAGCAGTACTTC	CASSIQASYEQYF
TRBJ2-1	-	TRBD2	18	TRBV5-6	TGTGCCAGCAGCTTGGTCCCTAGCGGGGGGGCGTCCTACAATGAGCAGTTCTTC	CASSLVPSGGASYNEQFF
TRBJ1-1	-	TRBD1	13	TRBV25-1	TGTGCCAGCAGAGCAGGGGGCAACCCTGAAGCTTTCTTT	CASRAGGNPEAFF
TRBJ1-1	once	TRBD1	15	TRBV7-2	TGTGCCAGCAGCTTAGCGGGGACAGGGGCTTATGAAGCTTTCTTT	CASSLAGTGAYEAFF
TRBJ1-2	-	-	15	TRBV13	TGTGCCAGCAGCCCAACGGTCGGGACACTGGGCGGCTACACCTTC	CASSPTVGTLGGYTF
TRBJ2-7	-	-	14	TRBV18	TGTGCCAGCTCACCAGGAGAGGGTCCCCACGAGCAGTACTTC	CASSPGEGPHEQYF